Presented here are 3 T cell receptor beta chains from one specimen sequenced in a study of T cell changes during pregnancy in multiple sclerosis. Sequencing was performed with immunoSEQ multiplex PCR; in TCRdb, only in-frame clones are kept and a portion is missing. The sample includes under 45,000 clones, around nine tenths seen only once; the top ten take approximately 4.5%. The sequences come from CD8+ T cells from peripheral blood mononuclear cells, collected in the first trimester of pregnancy. The source is a female donor with multiple sclerosis, enrolled in a pregnancy study.

The rearrangement uses TRBV4-1 and TRBJ1-4; 9 bases are shared with TRBD1. Germline CDR1 MGHRA, CDR2 YSYEKL. The CDR3 has 17 amino acids. V trimming: 4 bases; J trimming: 0 bases; junction bases outside the gene matches: 6. CDR3 nucleotide sequence: TGCGCCAGCAGCCCACAGGGGGCCAGATCAACTAATGAAAAACTGTTTTTT. It codes for CASSPQGARSTNEKLFF.

The V gene is TRBV9, the J gene TRBJ2-1; a weak D match, TRBD2 (7 bases). This CDR3 contains 15 residues. V shed 4 bases and J shed 6 bases, with 17 bases lying between them. CDR1 and CDR2 (germline): SGDLS, YYNGEE. The CDR3 protein is CASSQWGGPANEQFF. CDR3 DNA: TGTGCCAGCAGCCAATGGGGGGGGCCGGCCAATGAGCAGTTCTTC.

J is TRBJ1-5 and V is TRBV27; 9 bases agree with TRBD1. CDR1 is MNHEY and CDR2 is SMNVEV in the germline V gene (reference sequence). With V trimmed by 5 bases and J by 5 bases, 7 bases remained unmatched. This CDR3 region has 15 residues. In DNA form, the CDR3 reads TGTGCCAGCAGTACCATGGGACAGGGCGATCAGCCCCAGCATTTT. Protein: CASSTMGQGDQPQHF.